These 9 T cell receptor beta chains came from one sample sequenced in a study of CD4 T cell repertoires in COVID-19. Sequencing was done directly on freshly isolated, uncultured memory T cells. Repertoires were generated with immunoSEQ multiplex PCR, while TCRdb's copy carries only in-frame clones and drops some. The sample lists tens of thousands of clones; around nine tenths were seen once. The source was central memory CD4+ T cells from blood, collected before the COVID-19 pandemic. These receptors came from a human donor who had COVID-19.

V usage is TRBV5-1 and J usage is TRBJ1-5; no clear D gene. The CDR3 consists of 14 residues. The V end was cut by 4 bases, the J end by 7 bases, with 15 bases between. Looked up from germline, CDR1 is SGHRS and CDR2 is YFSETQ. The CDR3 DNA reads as TGCGCCAGCAGCCATAAGTGTCAGCGGCAGCCCCAGCATTTT. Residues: CASSHKCQRQPQHF.

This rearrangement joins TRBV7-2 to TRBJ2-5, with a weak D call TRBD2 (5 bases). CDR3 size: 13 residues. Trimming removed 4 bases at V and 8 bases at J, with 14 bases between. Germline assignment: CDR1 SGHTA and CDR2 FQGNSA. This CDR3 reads CASSSPSSGTQYF. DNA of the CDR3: TGTGCCAGCAGCTCTCCGAGCTCGGGAACCCAGTACTTC.

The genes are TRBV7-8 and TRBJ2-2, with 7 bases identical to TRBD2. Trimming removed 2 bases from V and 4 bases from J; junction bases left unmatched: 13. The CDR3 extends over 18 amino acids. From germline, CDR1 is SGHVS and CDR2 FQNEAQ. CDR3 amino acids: CASSLTGAAGVSTGELFF. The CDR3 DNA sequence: TGTGCCAGCAGCTTAACTGGCGCGGCGGGAGTTTCCACCGGGGAGCTGTTTTTT. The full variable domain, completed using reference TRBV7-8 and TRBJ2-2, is GAGVSQSPRYKVAKRGQDVALRCDPISGHVSLFWYQQALGQGPEFLTYFQNEAQLDKSGLPSDRFFAERPEGSVSTLKIQRTQQEDSAVYLCASSLTGAAGVSTGELFFGEGSRLTVL.

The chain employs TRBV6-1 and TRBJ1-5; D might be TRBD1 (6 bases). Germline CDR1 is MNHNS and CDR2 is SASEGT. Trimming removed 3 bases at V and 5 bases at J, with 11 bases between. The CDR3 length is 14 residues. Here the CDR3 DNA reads TGTGCCAGCAGTGACGGGACACTTGATCAGCCCCAGCATTTT. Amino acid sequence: CASSDGTLDQPQHF.

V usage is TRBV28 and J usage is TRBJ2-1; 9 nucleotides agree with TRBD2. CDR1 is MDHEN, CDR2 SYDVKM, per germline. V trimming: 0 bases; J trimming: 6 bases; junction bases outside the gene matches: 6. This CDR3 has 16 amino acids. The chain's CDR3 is CASSLWRLAVGNEQFF. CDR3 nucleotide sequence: TGTGCCAGCAGTTTATGGCGACTAGCGGTTGGCAATGAGCAGTTCTTC.

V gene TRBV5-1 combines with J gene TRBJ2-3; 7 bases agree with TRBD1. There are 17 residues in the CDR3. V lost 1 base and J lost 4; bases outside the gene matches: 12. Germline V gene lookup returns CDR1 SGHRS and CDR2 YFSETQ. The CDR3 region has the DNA TGCGCCAGCAGCTTGTCCTACAGGGGTGTAGGTGCAGATACGCAGTATTTT. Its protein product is CASSLSYRGVGADTQYF.

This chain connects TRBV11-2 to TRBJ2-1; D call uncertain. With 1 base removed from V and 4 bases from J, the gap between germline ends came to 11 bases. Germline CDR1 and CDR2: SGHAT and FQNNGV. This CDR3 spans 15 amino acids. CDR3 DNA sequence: TGTGCCAGCAGCTTAGGGGCAGGTAATTACAATGAGCAGTTCTTC. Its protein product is CASSLGAGNYNEQFF.

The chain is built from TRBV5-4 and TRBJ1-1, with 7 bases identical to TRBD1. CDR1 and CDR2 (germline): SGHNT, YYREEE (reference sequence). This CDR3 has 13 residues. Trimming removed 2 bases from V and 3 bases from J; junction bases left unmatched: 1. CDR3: CASSFDRDTEAFF. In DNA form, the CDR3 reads TGTGCCAGCAGCTTCGACAGGGACACTGAAGCTTTCTTT.

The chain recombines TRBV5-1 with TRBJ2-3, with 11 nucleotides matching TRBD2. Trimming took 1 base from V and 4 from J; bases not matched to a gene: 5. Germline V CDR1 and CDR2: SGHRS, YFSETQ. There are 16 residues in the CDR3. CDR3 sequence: CASSLLAGGKADTQYF. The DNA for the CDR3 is TGCGCCAGCAGCTTGCTAGCGGGGGGTAAAGCAGATACGCAGTATTTT.